The subject of this entry is one T cell receptor (beta chain). There is no known antigen for this receptor. Base qualities were left out, and no much larger clone turns up one base away. Donors were 40 or so systemically healthy Caucasian individuals from Russia aged 6 to 90 years. About 10 milliliters of peripheral blood were collected from each donor into EDTA-treated Vacutainer tubes. PBMCs were isolated by Ficoll-Paque density-gradient centrifugation, with at least 6.5 million obtained per sample. Trizol reagent was used to extract total RNA from the PBMCs, yielding at least 5 micrograms per sample. Naive CD45RAhigh/CD27high T cell percentages were measured by flow cytometry on a PBMC aliquot from every donor. The protocol used for the library was 5' RACE. The sequencing machine was an Illumina HiSeq 2500. A second PCR of roughly 6 to 11 cycles was run with a J-beta primer mix and a sample-barcoded 5' primer. A template-switch 5' adaptor carrying 12 random nucleotides introduced a unique molecular identifier onto each TCR beta cDNA molecule. Each sample yielded at least 2.5 million CDR3-containing paired-end reads. First-strand cDNA was synthesized from all RNA with the Mint cDNA synthesis kit, primed by a TRBC-specific oligonucleotide. Following uracil-DNA glycosylase treatment, all cDNA underwent a first 18-cycle PCR with the universal primers M1SS and BC2_uni_R. In the paper's pipeline: Each sample was normalized by randomly selecting 1 million high-quality reads, each carrying a distinct molecular identifier. Reads with shared molecular identifiers were discarded instead of being binned into consensus sequences. MiTCR, run with a Q25 quality threshold and the strictest error-elimination algorithm, handled CDR3 identification, clonotype clustering and error correction. A nonparametric unseen species model using Euler transformation provided a lower-bound estimate of total TCR beta diversity. TCRdb took the public reads, trimmed them with fastp at Q25, ran MiXCR for clone calling and kept in-frame beta chains. When rows share a CDR3 protein, they turn into one entry using the most common DNA and genes. None of the V and J calls come from the authors' own analysis; TCRdb made them. Here the sample has roughly 700,000 distinct CDR3 sequences; about 34% occur a single time. The ten top clones hold 15% of the sample.

These data are taken from a study of blood T cells in healthy people across ages (dated by TCRdb to the mid-2010s). For the study in its entirety: In model experiments, template switching captured roughly one uniquely barcoded TCR beta cDNA molecule for every two T cells. To track age-related changes in TCR beta repertoire diversity, the study relied on deep sequencing normalized with unique cDNA molecular identifiers. Donors of different ages were randomly distributed across sequencing lanes to avoid experimental bias. Donors were grouped into four age groups: young (average about 15 years), middle-aged (roughly 37), aged (over 55) and long-lived (82). Two additional independent replicas of 1 million unique cDNA reads from the same blood draw were analyzed for two donors (one aged 18 to 29 and one aged 80 or older). Results the study describes overall, beyond this receptor: Since profiling was done on bulk unsorted PBMCs, naive and antigen-experienced compartments could not be conclusively compared. Because donor CMV infection status was unknown, age-related changes in expanded clonotypes were potentially confounded. Observed TCR beta diversity per million T cells fell roughly linearly with age, and a significant reduction was already apparent by age approximately 40. Compared with the aged group, the long-lived group had more naive CD4+ T cells, fewer expanded clones and increased TCR diversity, a pattern suggesting age selection. Total diversity estimates from one million sequenced T cells were considered lower bounds and underestimates. There was a strong correlation between observed TCR beta diversity and the percentage of naive T cells measured by flow cytometry.

CDR1 and CDR2 were assigned from the germline V gene as MNHEY and SVGAGI. From cysteine to phenylalanine, the CDR3 is 14 amino acids long. Only the CDR3 portion is preserved as DNA: 42 bases, with reading frame beginning at the first base. The junction shows trimming of 5 bases on V and 5 bases on J, and the gene matches do not reach 7 bases of it. The source material was blood. The source is a woman aged 80 or over in good health. Donor details come from another sample of the same person, matched by shared clones. Rearrangement joined TRBV6-5 to TRBJ1-1, with 8 junctional bases fitting TRBD1. The CDR3 has the sequence CASSNARGPTEAFF. The bases read TGTGCCAGCAGTAACGCCAGGGGGCCTACTGAAGCTTTCTTT.